Sequencing of this T cell receptor (beta chain) was carried out in a study of blood T cell repertoires in COVID-19. For the study at large: PBMCs, B-cell-depleted T cells, or T cells were the source of the cDNA or gDNA that made up the material.

In the original processing: The authors estimated nucleated cell counts from reference gene primer amplification. Using immunoSEQ multiplex PCR, the repertoire was profiled, and TCRdb retains in-frame clones only, with some absent. V, J and clone size were drawn from that table, and D and trimming were deduced from the DNA. The repertoire consists of 150,000 to 200,000 clones, with around 86% occurring once and the leading ten covering about 0.98%. The TCR was taken from a man aged 18 to 35 with acute or convalescent COVID-19. Source material: peripheral blood.

The CDR3 region is CASSPIFLTNYGYTF. As DNA, the CDR3 is TGTGCCAGCAGCCCCATCTTCCTAACTAACTATGGCTACACCTTC. V usage is TRBV7-2 and J usage is TRBJ1-2; no definite D call. The CDR3 runs to 15 residues. CDR1 and CDR2 (germline): SGHTA, FQGNSA. Trimming shortened V by 5 bases and J by 0 bases, and 13 bases separated the two germline ends.